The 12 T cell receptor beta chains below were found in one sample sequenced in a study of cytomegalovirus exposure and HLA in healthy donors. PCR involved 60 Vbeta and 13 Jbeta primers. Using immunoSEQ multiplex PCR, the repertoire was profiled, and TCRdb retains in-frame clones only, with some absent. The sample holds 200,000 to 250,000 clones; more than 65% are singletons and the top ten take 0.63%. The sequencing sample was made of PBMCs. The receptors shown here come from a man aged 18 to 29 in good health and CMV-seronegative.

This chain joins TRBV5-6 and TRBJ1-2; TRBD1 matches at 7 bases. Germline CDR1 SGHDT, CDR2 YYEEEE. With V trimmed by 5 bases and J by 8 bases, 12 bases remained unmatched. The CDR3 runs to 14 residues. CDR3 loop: CASRTAGTVRGYTF. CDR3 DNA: TGTGCCAGCAGAACCGCCGGGACAGTGCGGGGCTACACCTTC.

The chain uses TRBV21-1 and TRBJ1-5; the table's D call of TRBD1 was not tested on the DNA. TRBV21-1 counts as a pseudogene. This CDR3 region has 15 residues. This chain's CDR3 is CASSIRTGMDQPQHF. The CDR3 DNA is TGTGCCAGCAGCATACGGACAGGGATGGATCAGCCCCAGCATTTT.

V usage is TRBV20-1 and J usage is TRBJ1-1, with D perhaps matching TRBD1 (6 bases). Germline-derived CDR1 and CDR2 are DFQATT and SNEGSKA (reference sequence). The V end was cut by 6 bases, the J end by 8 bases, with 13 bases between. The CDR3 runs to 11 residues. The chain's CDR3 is CSAPIGQEAFF. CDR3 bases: TGCAGTGCCCCGATTGGACAGGAAGCTTTCTTT.

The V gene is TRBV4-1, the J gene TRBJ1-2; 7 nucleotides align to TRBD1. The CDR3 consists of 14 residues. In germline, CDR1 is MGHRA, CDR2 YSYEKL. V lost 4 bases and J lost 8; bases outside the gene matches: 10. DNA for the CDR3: TGCGCCAGCAGCCGCTATACAGGGGAGGAAGGCTACACCTTC. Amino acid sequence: CASSRYTGEEGYTF.

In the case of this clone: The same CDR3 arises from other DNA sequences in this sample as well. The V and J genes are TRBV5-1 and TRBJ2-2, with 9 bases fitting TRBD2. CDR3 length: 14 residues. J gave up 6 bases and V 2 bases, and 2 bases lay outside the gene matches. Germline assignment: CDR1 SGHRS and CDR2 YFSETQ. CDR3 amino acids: CASSLLAGAGELFF. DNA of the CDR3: TGCGCCAGCAGCTTATTAGCGGGAGCCGGGGAGCTGTTTTTT.

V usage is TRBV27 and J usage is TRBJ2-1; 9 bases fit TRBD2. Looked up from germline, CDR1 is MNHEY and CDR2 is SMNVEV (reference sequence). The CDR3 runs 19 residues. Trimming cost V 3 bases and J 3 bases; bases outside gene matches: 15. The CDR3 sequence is CASSFSPFGRLAVYNEQFF. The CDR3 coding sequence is TGTGCCAGCAGTTTTAGTCCCTTCGGTCGACTAGCGGTCTACAATGAGCAGTTCTTC.

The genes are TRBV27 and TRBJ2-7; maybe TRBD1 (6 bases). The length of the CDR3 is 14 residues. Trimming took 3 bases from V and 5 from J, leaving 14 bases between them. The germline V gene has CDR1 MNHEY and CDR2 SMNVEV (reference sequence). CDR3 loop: CASSLGQGQDEQYF. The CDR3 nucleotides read TGTGCCAGCAGTTTGGGCCAGGGGCAGGACGAGCAGTACTTC.

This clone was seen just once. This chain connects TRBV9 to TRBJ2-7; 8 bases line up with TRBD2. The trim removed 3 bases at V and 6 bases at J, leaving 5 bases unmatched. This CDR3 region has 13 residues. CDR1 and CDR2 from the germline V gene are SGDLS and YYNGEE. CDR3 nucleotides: TGTGCCAGCAGCGCTCCCGGGAGGGCCGAGCAGTACTTC. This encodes CASSAPGRAEQYF.

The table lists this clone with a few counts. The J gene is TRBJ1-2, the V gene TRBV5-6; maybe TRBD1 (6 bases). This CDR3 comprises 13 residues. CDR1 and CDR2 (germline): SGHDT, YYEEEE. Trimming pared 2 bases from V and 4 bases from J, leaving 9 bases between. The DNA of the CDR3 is TGTGCCAGCAGCTTCCCAGGGGTCTATGGCTACACCTTC. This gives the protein CASSFPGVYGYTF.

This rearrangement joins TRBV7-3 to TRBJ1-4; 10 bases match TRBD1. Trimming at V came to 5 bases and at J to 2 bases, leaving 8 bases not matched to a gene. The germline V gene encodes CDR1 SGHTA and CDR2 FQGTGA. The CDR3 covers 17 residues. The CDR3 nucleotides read TGTGCCAGCAGCCCTCGACAGGGGGCGGGGACTAATGAAAAACTGTTTTTT. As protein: CASSPRQGAGTNEKLFF. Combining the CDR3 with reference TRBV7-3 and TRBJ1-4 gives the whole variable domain GAGVSQTPSNKVTEKGKYVELRCDPISGHTALYWYRQSLGQGPEFLIYFQGTGAADDSGLPNDRFFAVRPEGSVSTLKIQRTERGDSAVYLCASSPRQGAGTNEKLFFGSGTQLSVL.

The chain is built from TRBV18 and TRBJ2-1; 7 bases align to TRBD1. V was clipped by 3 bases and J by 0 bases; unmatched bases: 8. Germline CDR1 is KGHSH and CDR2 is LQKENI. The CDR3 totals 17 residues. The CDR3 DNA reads TGTGCCAGCTCACCCTCCCCGGACAGGAGCTCCTACAATGAGCAGTTCTTC. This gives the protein CASSPSPDRSSYNEQFF.

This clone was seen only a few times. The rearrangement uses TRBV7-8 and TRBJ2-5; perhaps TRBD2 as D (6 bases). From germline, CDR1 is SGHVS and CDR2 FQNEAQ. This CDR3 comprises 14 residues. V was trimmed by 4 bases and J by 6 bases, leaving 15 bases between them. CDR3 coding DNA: TGTGCCAGCAGCTCAATAGCGGAGGGGAAGACCCAGTACTTC. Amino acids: CASSSIAEGKTQYF.